These 22 T cell receptor beta chains came from one sample sequenced in a study of blood T cell repertoires in COVID-19. The method was immunoSEQ multiplex PCR; TCRdb's version includes in-frame clones alone and lacks a portion of them. The sample yields about 83,000 clones, 87% seen once. Material: peripheral blood. All receptors come from a man aged 60 to 69 with acute or convalescent COVID-19.

V usage is TRBV2 and J usage is TRBJ2-3, with 8 bases lining up with TRBD2. Trimming removed 4 bases from V and 0 bases from J; junction bases left unmatched: 15. Germline assignment: CDR1 SNHLY and CDR2 FYNNEI. This CDR3 has 19 residues. In nucleotides, the CDR3 is TGTGCCAGCAGTGGGATGACTAGCGAGCCTACAGATAGCACAGATACGCAGTATTTT. It translates to CASSGMTSEPTDSTDTQYF.

The V call is TRBV6-5, the J call TRBJ2-1; D is perhaps TRBD2 (6 bases). The germline V and J ends were trimmed by 3 bases and 3 bases, with 9 bases remaining between them. This CDR3 region has 14 residues. Germline values: CDR1 MNHEY, CDR2 SVGAGI. CDR3 coding DNA: TGTGCCAGCAGTTATGGAGCGGGCTACAATGAGCAGTTCTTC. Its protein is CASSYGAGYNEQFF.

V is TRBV3-1 (or the pseudogene TRBV3-2) and J is TRBJ2-7, with D maybe TRBD2 (5 bases). Trimming removed 1 base from V and 2 bases from J, with 9 bases in between. The germline V gene encodes CDR1 LGHDT and CDR2 YNNKEL (reference sequence). The CDR3 sequence is 14 residues long. The CDR3 coding sequence is TGTGCCAGCAGCCAAGCGGGGTTAGCCTACGAGCAGTACTTC. Its translation is CASSQAGLAYEQYF.

The chain has TRBV10-2 and TRBJ1-1; no reliable D call. Looked up from germline, CDR1 is WSHSY and CDR2 is SAAADI. The CDR3 sequence is 13 residues long. Trimming removed 4 bases from V and 11 bases from J, with 17 bases in between. The CDR3 spells CASSVNPEPGAFF. In DNA form, the CDR3 reads TGCGCCAGCAGTGTTAACCCGGAACCGGGTGCTTTCTTT.

This rearrangement joins TRBV15 to TRBJ1-2; TRBD1 agrees at 7 bases. Germline loops: CDR1 LNHNV, CDR2 YYDKDF (reference sequence). V was clipped by 0 bases and J by 5 bases; unmatched bases: 3. The CDR3 runs to 14 residues. The CDR3 DNA sequence: TGTGCCACCAGCAGAGACACGACAGGGTATGGCTACACCTTC. Translation gives CATSRDTTGYGYTF. The entire variable domain, with the rest obtained from reference TRBV15 and TRBJ1-2, is as follows: DAMVIQNPRYQVTQFGKPVTLSCSQTLNHNVMYWYQQKSSQAPKLLFHYYDKDFNNEADTPDNFQSRRPNTSFCFLDIRSPGLGDTAMYLCATSRDTTGYGYTFGSGTRLTVV.

The chain joins TRBV6-2 or TRBV6-3 to TRBJ2-7, with a weak D call TRBD1 (6 bases). CDR1 and CDR2 from the germline V gene are MNHEY and SVGEGT. Trimming left V 5 bases short and J 7 bases short, with 21 bases between. The CDR3 spans 15 residues. CDR3 sequence: CASSRDLGVQGEQYF. In nucleotides, the CDR3 is TGTGCCAGCAGTCGGGACCTAGGGGTCCAGGGGGAGCAGTACTTC.

The V and J genes are TRBV19 and TRBJ2-2, with D perhaps matching TRBD2 (6 bases). Germline lookup yields CDR1 LNHDA and CDR2 SQIVND (reference sequence). The CDR3 length is 15 residues. Trimming cost V 5 bases and J 5 bases, with 15 bases left between them. The CDR3 protein is CASSPPGRWTGELFF. In DNA form, the CDR3 reads TGTGCCAGTAGTCCCCCTGGGAGGTGGACCGGGGAGCTGTTTTTT.

The gene calls are TRBV30 and TRBJ1-1; D remains ambiguous. The CDR3 contains 14 residues. CDR1 and CDR2 (germline): GTSNPN, SVGIG (reference sequence). V dropped 3 bases and J dropped 1 base, with 12 bases sitting between them. CDR3 region: CAWREPAENTEAFF. CDR3 in DNA: TGTGCCTGGAGGGAGCCGGCGGAGAACACTGAAGCTTTCTTT.

Details on this clone: A read error may produce the germline difference seen at one junction end. The V call is TRBV2, the J call TRBJ2-7; 12 bases map to TRBD2. The CDR3 extends over 13 amino acids. Germline V gives CDR1 SNHLY, CDR2 FYNNEI. CDR3 nucleotides: TGTGCCAGCAGTTATACTAGCGGGGGGCCAGACTCCTTC. Amino acids: CASSYTSGGPDSF.

This clone occurred once. The chain carries TRBV19 and TRBJ2-3, with 8 bases matching TRBD2. The length of the CDR3 is 16 residues. The trim removed 5 bases at V and 5 bases at J, leaving 12 bases unmatched. Germline lookup yields CDR1 LNHDA and CDR2 SQIVND (reference sequence). Here the CDR3 reads CASSASMRGAVDTQYF. The CDR3 DNA is TGTGCCAGTAGTGCCTCGATGCGGGGGGCCGTAGATACGCAGTATTTT.

This chain links TRBV30 with TRBJ2-7, with 11 nucleotides matching TRBD1. CDR3 length: 14 residues. Germline CDR1 and CDR2: GTSNPN and SVGIG (reference sequence). With V trimmed by 4 bases and J by 5 bases, 7 bases remained unmatched. CDR3 in DNA: TGTGCCTGGAAGCCCGGGACAGGGGGACACGAGCAGTACTTC. Protein sequence: CAWKPGTGGHEQYF.

This chain connects TRBV9 to TRBJ2-1; TRBD2 is a possible D gene (6 bases). There are 16 residues in the CDR3. Trimming left V 0 bases short and J 0 bases short, with 10 bases between. The germline CDR1 and CDR2 sequences are SGDLS and YYNGEE. CDR3 loop: CASSVAGGASYNEQFF. The CDR3 DNA reads as TGTGCCAGCAGCGTAGCCGGCGGGGCCTCCTACAATGAGCAGTTCTTC.

This clone was seen only a few times. The rearrangement uses TRBV5-1 and TRBJ2-6; TRBD1 agrees at 8 bases. The CDR3 is 17 residues long. Germline CDR1 reads SGHRS; CDR2 reads YFSETQ. Trimming cost V 5 bases and J 2 bases; bases outside gene matches: 9. The CDR3 is CASRLDRGTAGANVLTF. CDR3 coding DNA: TGCGCCAGCAGACTAGACAGGGGAACAGCTGGGGCCAACGTCCTGACTTTC.

This sequence joins TRBV19 and TRBJ2-5; no firm D call. The CDR3 is made up of 15 amino acids. The V end was cut by 0 bases, the J end by 7 bases, with 15 bases between. CDR1 is LNHDA and CDR2 is SQIVND in the germline V gene (reference sequence). In nucleotides, the CDR3 is TGTGCCAGTAGTATAGAAGGCAGCCGAGTAGCGACCCAGTACTTC. It translates to CASSIEGSRVATQYF. Full variable domain (missing parts from reference TRBV19 and TRBJ2-5): DGGITQSPKYLFRKEGQNVTLSCEQNLNHDAMYWYRQDPGQGLRLIYYSQIVNDFQKGDIAEGYSVSREKKESFPLTVTSAQKNPTAFYLCASSIEGSRVATQYFGPGTRLLVL.

This clone occurred a few times. The V call is TRBV9, the J call TRBJ2-7; TRBD1 aligns across 7 bases. This CDR3 is built from 14 residues. The germline gives CDR1 SGDLS, CDR2 YYNGEE. V shed 0 bases, J shed 6 bases, and the junction held 6 bases outside the gene matches. CDR3 amino acids: CASSVDTGAAEQYF. The DNA of the CDR3 is TGTGCCAGCAGCGTAGATACAGGGGCGGCCGAGCAGTACTTC.

This sequence joins TRBV11-2 and TRBJ1-6, with D possibly matching TRBD1 (6 bases). Trimming took off 4 bases at V and 12 bases at J, with 22 bases between the two ends. The CDR3 runs 16 residues. CDR1 and CDR2 from the germline V gene are SGHAT and FQNNGV. The chain's CDR3 is CASSSSGQGMRLPLHF. Here the CDR3 DNA reads TGTGCCAGCAGCTCCAGCGGCCAGGGGATGAGGTTACCCCTCCACTTT.

A note on this clone: A read error may account for a junction end that differs from germline. The gene calls are TRBV18 and TRBJ1-2, with D maybe TRBD1 (5 bases). Germline V gene lookup returns CDR1 KGHSH and CDR2 LQKENI. The CDR3 length is 13 residues. DNA of the CDR3: TGTGCCAGCTCATCACCGACAGACTATGGCTACACCTTC. As protein: CASSSPTDYGYTF.

The chain is built from TRBV30 and TRBJ1-1; 7 bases are a match to TRBD1. The germline CDR1 and CDR2 sequences are GTSNPN and SVGIG (reference sequence). The CDR3 has 13 residues. Germline trimming cut 4 bases from V and 7 bases from J; bases unmatched to any gene: 9. CDR3 nucleotide sequence: TGTGCCTGGATTAGGGGGGCAGGGGGTGAAGCTTTCTTT. Translated, it gives CAWIRGAGGEAFF.

V gene TRBV5-4 combines with J gene TRBJ1-2; no definite D call. V dropped 2 bases and J dropped 2 bases, with 10 bases sitting between them. This CDR3 contains 14 residues. CDR1 is SGHNT, CDR2 YYREEE, per germline (reference sequence). The CDR3 DNA sequence: TGTGCCAGCAGCTTACGGGATGTGAACTATGGCTACACCTTC. As protein: CASSLRDVNYGYTF.

Only one count was recorded for this clone. V usage is TRBV5-1 and J usage is TRBJ2-1, with 11 bases lining up with TRBD2. Germline trimming cut 2 bases from V and 6 bases from J; bases unmatched to any gene: 4. Germline CDR1 and CDR2: SGHRS and YFSETQ. The CDR3 runs 15 residues. CDR3: CASSFSSGGSNEQFF. The DNA for the CDR3 is TGCGCCAGCAGCTTTTCTAGCGGGGGGAGCAATGAGCAGTTCTTC.

The chain recombines TRBV7-9 with TRBJ2-3; D gene uncertain. Germline V gives CDR1 SEHNR, CDR2 FQNEAQ (reference sequence). There are 13 residues in the CDR3. V was cut by 2 bases and J by 5 bases, with 8 bases left in between. The CDR3 here is CASSLPNLDTQYF. In nucleotides, the CDR3 is TGTGCCAGCAGCTTACCTAACCTAGATACGCAGTATTTT.

The chain employs TRBV12-3 or TRBV12-4 and TRBJ2-7; D is uncertain. This CDR3 comprises 11 residues. V was pared by 5 bases and J by 1 base, with 3 bases between. The CDR3 loop is CASSPSYEQYF. As DNA, the CDR3 is TGTGCCAGCAGTCCGTCCTACGAGCAGTACTTC.